A selection of T cell receptor beta chains follows, all from one sample in a study of T cells in Graves' hyperthyroidism and ophthalmopathy. One entry per CDR3 protein, called by TCRdb with MiXCR from the multiplex PCR reads. Seen here are 750,000 to 950,000 distinct CDR3 sequences, over 35% observed once, and the top ten hold 8.9%. The sample taken for sequencing was blood. These receptors originate from a man in his late teens or twenties with Graves' hyperthyroidism. CDR3s leave out the opening cysteine and the closing phenylalanine or tryptophan. The order of the fields is clone size, J gene, CDR3 length, V gene, CDR3 protein. Size is omitted from some rows. Given values are once, few, many or a class for expanded clones.

clone size: .; J gene: TRBJ1-1; CDR3 length: 11; V gene: TRBV20-1; CDR3 protein: SARDWVNTEAF
clone size: many; J gene: TRBJ2-7; CDR3 length: 10; V gene: TRBV7-2; CDR3 protein: ASGGQGYEQY
clone size: .; J gene: TRBJ2-7; CDR3 length: 12; V gene: TRBV2; CDR3 protein: ASSTGLAEYEQY
clone size: .; J gene: TRBJ1-5; CDR3 length: 11; V gene: TRBV6-6; CDR3 protein: ASTTQGNQPQH
clone size: .; J gene: TRBJ2-7; CDR3 length: 12; V gene: TRBV10-3; CDR3 protein: AIRGGGETYEQY
clone size: .; J gene: TRBJ2-7; CDR3 length: 13; V gene: TRBV12-3/TRBV12-4; CDR3 protein: ASSLGDPGAYEQY
clone size: few; J gene: TRBJ1-5; CDR3 length: 14; V gene: TRBV5-1; CDR3 protein: ASSSRQGLRNQPQH
clone size: few; J gene: TRBJ1-1; CDR3 length: 13; V gene: TRBV5-1; CDR3 protein: ASVRLPGGYTEAF
clone size: .; J gene: TRBJ2-7; CDR3 length: 16; V gene: TRBV10-2; CDR3 protein: ASSQEPSGRPTLYEQY
clone size: .; J gene: TRBJ2-3; CDR3 length: 12; V gene: TRBV10-3; CDR3 protein: ATRGSRITDTQY
clone size: many; J gene: TRBJ2-5; CDR3 length: 14; V gene: TRBV7-9; CDR3 protein: ASSSWTSGSDETQY
clone size: .; J gene: TRBJ1-5; CDR3 length: 14; V gene: TRBV9; CDR3 protein: ASSDKPGQGYEPQH
clone size: .; J gene: TRBJ2-7; CDR3 length: 11; V gene: TRBV6-5; CDR3 protein: ASAPGGPYEQY
clone size: .; J gene: TRBJ2-7; CDR3 length: 11; V gene: TRBV7-2; CDR3 protein: ASSWGRFYEQY
clone size: .; J gene: TRBJ2-7; CDR3 length: 14; V gene: TRBV7-9; CDR3 protein: ASSCHPTGSSHEQY
clone size: .; J gene: TRBJ2-5; CDR3 length: 13; V gene: TRBV9; CDR3 protein: ASSEGPTGQETQY
clone size: few; J gene: TRBJ1-5; CDR3 length: 15; V gene: TRBV7-2; CDR3 protein: ASSFGSRLRVYQPQH
clone size: .; J gene: TRBJ1-2; CDR3 length: 11; V gene: TRBV4-1; CDR3 protein: ASSQDRLYGYT